Listed here are 2 T cell receptor beta chains from one sample, sequenced in a study of shared clonotypes between healthy human individuals. Produced via immunoSEQ multiplex PCR; TCRdb's table is partial and in-frame only. The sample carries about 2,100,000 clones, under 95% recorded once. CD45RO-negative cells were positively selected for CCR7, leaving out terminally differentiated effector memory CD45RA+ cells. The specimen was naive CD8+ T cells from PBMCs. Every receptor here comes from a young man in good health. Some clones in this sample may be carry-over from other donors' samples.

CDR3 loop: CASSLIGATDGYTF. CDR3 coding DNA: TGTGCCAGCAGTTTAATAGGCGCAACCGATGGCTACACCTTC. The V gene is TRBV27, the J gene TRBJ1-2; D gene uncertain. This CDR3 has 14 residues. CDR1 and CDR2 from the germline V gene are MNHEY and SMNVEV (reference sequence). Trimming removed 2 bases at V and 6 bases at J, with 13 bases between.

The chain combines TRBV9 with TRBJ2-7; TRBD1 matches 11 bases. Germline trimming cut 3 bases from V and 6 bases from J; bases unmatched to any gene: 2. The CDR3 is made up of 13 amino acids. Germline V gene sequence: CDR1 SGDLS, CDR2 YYNGEE. The DNA for the CDR3 is TGTGCCAGCAGCGCGGACAGGGGGCTCGAGCAGTACTTC. This translates into CASSADRGLEQYF.